Following are 5 T cell receptor beta chains from one sample sequenced in a study of regulatory T cells in long-lasting Graves disease. Time point in this sample: newly diagnosed GD, antithyroid drugs for less than 3 months. RNA extracted from PBMCs served as the sequencing template. The TCR beta library used iRepertoire HTBI primers with Arm-PCR amplification of CDR3. MiXCR, run by TCRdb on the multiplex PCR reads, gives a single entry per CDR3 protein. The sample consists of 300,000 to 450,000 distinct CDR3 sequences, 15% to 18% of them appearing once. The sample was peripheral blood mononuclear cells (PBMCs), taken at new diagnosis, from a patient treated with antithyroid drugs. The receptor set was obtained from a female donor with Graves disease.

This clonotype was counted at least ten times. V usage is TRBV20-1 and J usage is TRBJ2-3, with 8 positions matching TRBD1. Per germline, CDR1 DFQATT and CDR2 SNEGSKA (reference sequence). The CDR3 totals 13 residues. J gave up 1 base and V 6 bases, and 3 bases lay outside the gene matches. CDR3 DNA: TGCAGTGCGCCGACAGGGGGCACAGATACGCAGTATTTT. It yields the protein CSAPTGGTDTQYF.

The rearrangement joins TRBV7-9 to TRBJ1-1; D is perhaps TRBD1 (6 bases). The CDR3 is 19 residues long. Germline-derived CDR1 and CDR2 are SEHNR and FQNEAQ (reference sequence). The V end was cut by 2 bases, the J end by 3 bases, with 25 bases between. In DNA form, the CDR3 reads TGTGCCAGCAGCTTAAGTAGGACGAATCCGGACAGAGGGGACACTGAAGCTTTCTTT. Translating gives CASSLSRTNPDRGDTEAFF.

This clonotype was seen many times. The rearrangement uses TRBV5-1 and TRBJ1-1, with D possibly matching TRBD1 (6 bases). CDR3 length: 15 residues. Trimming removed 0 bases at V and 1 base at J, with 10 bases between. The V gene's germline CDR1 is SGHRS and CDR2 YFSETQ. The CDR3 DNA sequence: TGCGCCAGCAGCTTGGCGGCCAGGGGGAACACTGAAGCTTTCTTT. This translates into CASSLAARGNTEAFF.

Many counts were recorded for this clonotype. This rearrangement joins TRBV20-1 to TRBJ2-7, with D maybe TRBD2 (5 bases). With 1 base removed from V and 1 base from J, the gap between germline ends came to 8 bases. This CDR3 region has 13 residues. From germline, CDR1 is DFQATT and CDR2 SNEGSKA (reference sequence). The CDR3: CSARVRESYEQYF. CDR3 coding DNA: TGCAGTGCTAGAGTGAGGGAGTCCTACGAGCAGTACTTC.

This clonotype was detected many times. Written as DNA, the CDR3 is TGCAGTGCTAGAAGCCAGGAAACCTACGAGCAGTACTTC. It specifies CSARSQETYEQYF. The chain recombines TRBV20-1 with TRBJ2-7; no definite D call. The CDR3 totals 13 residues. Germline CDR1 is DFQATT and CDR2 is SNEGSKA (reference sequence). Trimming took 2 bases from V and 2 from J, leaving 10 bases between them.